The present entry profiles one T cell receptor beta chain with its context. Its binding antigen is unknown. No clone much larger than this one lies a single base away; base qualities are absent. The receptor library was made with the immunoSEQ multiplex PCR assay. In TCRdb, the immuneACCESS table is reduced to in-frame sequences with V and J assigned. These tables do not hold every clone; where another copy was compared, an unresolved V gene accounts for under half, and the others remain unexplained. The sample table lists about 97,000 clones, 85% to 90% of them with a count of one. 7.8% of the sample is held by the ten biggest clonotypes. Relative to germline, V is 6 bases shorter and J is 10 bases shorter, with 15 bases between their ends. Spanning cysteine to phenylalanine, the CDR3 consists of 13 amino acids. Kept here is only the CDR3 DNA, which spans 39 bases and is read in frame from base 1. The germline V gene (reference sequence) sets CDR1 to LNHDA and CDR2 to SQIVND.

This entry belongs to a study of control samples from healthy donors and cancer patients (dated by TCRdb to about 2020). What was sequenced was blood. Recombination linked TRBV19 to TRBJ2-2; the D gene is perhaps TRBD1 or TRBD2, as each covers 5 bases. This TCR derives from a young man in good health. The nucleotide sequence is TGTGCCAGTAGGGAGCAGGGCCGGGAGGAGCTGTTTTTT. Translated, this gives CASREQGREELFF. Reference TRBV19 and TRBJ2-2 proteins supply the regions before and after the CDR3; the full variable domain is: DGGITQSPKYLFRKEGQNVTLSCEQNLNHDAMYWYRQDPGQGLRLIYYSQIVNDFQKGDIAEGYSVSREKKESFPLTVTSAQKNPTAFYLCASREQGREELFFGEGSRLTVL.